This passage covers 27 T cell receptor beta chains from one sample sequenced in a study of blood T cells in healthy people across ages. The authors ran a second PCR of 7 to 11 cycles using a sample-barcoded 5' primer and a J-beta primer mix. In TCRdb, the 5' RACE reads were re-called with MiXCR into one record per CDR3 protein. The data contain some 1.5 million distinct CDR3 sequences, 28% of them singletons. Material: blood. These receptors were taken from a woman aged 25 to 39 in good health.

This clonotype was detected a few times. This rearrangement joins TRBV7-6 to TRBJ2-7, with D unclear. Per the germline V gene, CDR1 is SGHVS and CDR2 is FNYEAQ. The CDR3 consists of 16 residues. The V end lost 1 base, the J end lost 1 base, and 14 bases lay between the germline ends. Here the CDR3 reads CASSLDGQTTSYEQYF. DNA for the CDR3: TGTGCCAGCAGCTTAGACGGGCAGACGACATCCTACGAGCAGTACTTC.

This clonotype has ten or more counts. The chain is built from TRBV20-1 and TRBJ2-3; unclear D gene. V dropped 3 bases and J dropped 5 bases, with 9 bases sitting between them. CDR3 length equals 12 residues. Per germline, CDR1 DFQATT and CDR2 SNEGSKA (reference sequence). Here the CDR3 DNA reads TGCAGTGCTAGGCAGTCGCTAGATACGCAGTATTTT. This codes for CSARQSLDTQYF.

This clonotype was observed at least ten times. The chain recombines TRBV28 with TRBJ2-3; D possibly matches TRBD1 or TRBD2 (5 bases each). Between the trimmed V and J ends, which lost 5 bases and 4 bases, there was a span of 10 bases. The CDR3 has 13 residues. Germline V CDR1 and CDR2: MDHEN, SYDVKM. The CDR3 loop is CASSPGAPDTQYF. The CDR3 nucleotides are TGTGCCAGCAGTCCCGGGGCCCCAGATACGCAGTATTTT.

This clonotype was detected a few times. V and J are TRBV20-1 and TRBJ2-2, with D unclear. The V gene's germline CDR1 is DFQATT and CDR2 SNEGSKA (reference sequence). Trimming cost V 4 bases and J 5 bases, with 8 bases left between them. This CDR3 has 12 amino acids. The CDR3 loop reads CSAMSETGELFF. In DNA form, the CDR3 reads TGCAGTGCTATGTCCGAGACCGGGGAGCTGTTTTTT.

The CDR3 nucleotides are TGTGCCAGCAGCTTGGCCGTCGGCATGAACACTGAAGCTTTCTTT. This sequence encodes CASSLAVGMNTEAFF. V gene TRBV5-5 combines with J gene TRBJ1-1; D unclear. Between the trimmed V and J ends, which lost 0 bases and 0 bases, there was a span of 9 bases. The CDR3 runs 15 residues. Per germline, CDR1 SGHKS and CDR2 YYEKEE (reference sequence).

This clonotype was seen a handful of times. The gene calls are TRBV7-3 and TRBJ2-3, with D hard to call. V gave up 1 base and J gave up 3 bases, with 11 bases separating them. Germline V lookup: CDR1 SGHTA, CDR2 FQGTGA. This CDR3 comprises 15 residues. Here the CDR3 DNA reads TGTGCCAGCAGCTTAAGTAGCTACCCAACAGATACGCAGTATTTT. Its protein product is CASSLSSYPTDTQYF.

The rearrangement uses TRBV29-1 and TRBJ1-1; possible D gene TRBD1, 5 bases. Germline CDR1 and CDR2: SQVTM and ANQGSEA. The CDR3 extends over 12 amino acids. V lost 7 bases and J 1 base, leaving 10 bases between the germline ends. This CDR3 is CSEGWGNTEAFF. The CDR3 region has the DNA TGCAGCGAGGGGTGGGGGAACACTGAAGCTTTCTTT.

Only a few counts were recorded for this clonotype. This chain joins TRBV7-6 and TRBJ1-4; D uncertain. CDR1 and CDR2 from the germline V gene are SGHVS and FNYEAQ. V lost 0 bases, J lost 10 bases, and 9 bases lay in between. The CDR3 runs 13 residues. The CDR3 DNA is TGTGCCAGCAGCTTAGCGGGGATGGGAAAACTGTTTTTT. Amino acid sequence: CASSLAGMGKLFF.

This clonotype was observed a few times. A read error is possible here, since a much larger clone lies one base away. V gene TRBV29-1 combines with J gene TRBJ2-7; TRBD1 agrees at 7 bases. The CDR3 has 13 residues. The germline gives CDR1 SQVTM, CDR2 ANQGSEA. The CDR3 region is CGVGRQGSYEQYF. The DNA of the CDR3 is TGCGGCGTAGGACGACAGGGCTCCTACGAGCAGTACTTC.

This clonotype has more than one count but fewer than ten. The CDR3 protein is CASSRTSGGLLETQYF. CDR3 DNA sequence: TGTGCCAGCAGTCGGACTAGCGGGGGGTTATTAGAGACCCAGTACTTC. The chain uses TRBV12-3 or TRBV12-4 and TRBJ2-5; 14 bases line up with TRBD2. The CDR3 has 16 amino acids. V gave up 5 bases and J gave up 4 bases; unmatched junction bases: 6.

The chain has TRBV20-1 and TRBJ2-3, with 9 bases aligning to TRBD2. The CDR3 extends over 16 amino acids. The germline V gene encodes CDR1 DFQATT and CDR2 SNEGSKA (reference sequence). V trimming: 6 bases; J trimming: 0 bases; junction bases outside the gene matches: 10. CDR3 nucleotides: TGCAGTGCGATCGATAGCGGGGGCGACAGCACAGATACGCAGTATTTT. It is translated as CSAIDSGGDSTDTQYF.

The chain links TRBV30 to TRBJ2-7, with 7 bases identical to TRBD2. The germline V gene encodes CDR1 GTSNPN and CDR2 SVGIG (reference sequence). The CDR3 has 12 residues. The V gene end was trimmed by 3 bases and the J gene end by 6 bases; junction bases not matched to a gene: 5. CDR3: CAWSLSGGEQYF. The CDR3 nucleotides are TGTGCCTGGAGCTTGTCGGGGGGCGAGCAGTACTTC.

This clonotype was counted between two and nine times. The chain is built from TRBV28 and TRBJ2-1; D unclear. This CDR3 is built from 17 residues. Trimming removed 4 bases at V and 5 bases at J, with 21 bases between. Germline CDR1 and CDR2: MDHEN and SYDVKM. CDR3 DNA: TGTGCCAGCAGTTCCTACTTAGGAAGTGGGCCACACAATGAGCAGTTCTTC. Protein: CASSSYLGSGPHNEQFF.

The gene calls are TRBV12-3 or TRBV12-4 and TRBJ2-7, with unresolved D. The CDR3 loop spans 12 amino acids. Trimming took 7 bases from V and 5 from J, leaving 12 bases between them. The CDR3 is CASTSRSDEQYF. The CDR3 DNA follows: TGTGCCAGCACGTCCCGATCTGACGAGCAGTACTTC.

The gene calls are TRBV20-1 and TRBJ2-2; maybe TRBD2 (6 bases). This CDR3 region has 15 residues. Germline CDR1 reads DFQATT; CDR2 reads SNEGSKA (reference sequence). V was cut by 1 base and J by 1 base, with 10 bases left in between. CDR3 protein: CSARVNGRNTGELFF. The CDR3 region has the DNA TGCAGTGCTAGAGTAAACGGGAGGAACACCGGGGAGCTGTTTTTT.

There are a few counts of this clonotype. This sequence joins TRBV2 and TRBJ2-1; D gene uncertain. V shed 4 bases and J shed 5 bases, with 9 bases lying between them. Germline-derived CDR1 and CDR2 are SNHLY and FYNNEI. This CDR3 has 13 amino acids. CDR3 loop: CASSAWQDNEQFF. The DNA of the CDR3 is TGTGCCAGCAGTGCCTGGCAGGACAATGAGCAGTTCTTC.

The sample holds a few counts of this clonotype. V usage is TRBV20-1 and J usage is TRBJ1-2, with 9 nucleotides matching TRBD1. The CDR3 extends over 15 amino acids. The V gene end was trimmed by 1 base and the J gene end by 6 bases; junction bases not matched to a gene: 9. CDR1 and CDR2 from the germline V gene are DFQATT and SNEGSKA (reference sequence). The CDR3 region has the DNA TGCAGTGCTAGAGTTGGGACAGGGAGGGTCGATGGCTACACCTTC. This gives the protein CSARVGTGRVDGYTF.

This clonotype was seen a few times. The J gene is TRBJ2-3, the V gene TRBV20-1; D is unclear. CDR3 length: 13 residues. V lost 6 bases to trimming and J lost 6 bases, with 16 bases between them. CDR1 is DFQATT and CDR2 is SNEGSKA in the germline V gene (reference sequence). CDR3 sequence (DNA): TGCAGTGCCAAAAGGGCCCAAAAGGATACGCAGTATTTT. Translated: CSAKRAQKDTQYF.

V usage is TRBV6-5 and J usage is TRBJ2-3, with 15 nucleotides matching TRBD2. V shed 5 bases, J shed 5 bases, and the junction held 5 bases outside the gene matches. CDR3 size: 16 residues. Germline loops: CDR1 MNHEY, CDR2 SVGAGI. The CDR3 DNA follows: TGTGCCAGCAGTGCCTGGACTAGCGGGAGGGGAGATACGCAGTATTTT. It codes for CASSAWTSGRGDTQYF.

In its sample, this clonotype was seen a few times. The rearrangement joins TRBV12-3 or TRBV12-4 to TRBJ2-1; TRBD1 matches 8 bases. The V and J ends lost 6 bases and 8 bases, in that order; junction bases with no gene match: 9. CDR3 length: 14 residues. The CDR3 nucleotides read TGTGCCAGCAGGGCAGGGGGCGGTAGGTATGAGCAGTTCTTC. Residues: CASRAGGGRYEQFF.

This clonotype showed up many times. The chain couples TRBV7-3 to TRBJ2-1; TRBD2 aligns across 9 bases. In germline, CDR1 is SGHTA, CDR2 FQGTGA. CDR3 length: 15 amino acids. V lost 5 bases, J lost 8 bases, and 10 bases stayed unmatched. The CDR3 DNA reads TGTGCCAGCAGCACACTAGCGGGCGGGGGGGATGAGCAGTTCTTC. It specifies CASSTLAGGGDEQFF.

The CDR3 DNA reads as TGTGCCAGCAGCCCGGTGGGACAGGGGACCTATGGCTACACCTTC. It encodes CASSPVGQGTYGYTF. This rearrangement joins TRBV5-5 to TRBJ1-2; TRBD1 agrees at 10 bases. The CDR3 contains 15 residues. V was clipped by 4 bases and J by 4 bases; unmatched bases: 7. Germline CDR1 is SGHKS and CDR2 is YYEKEE (reference sequence).

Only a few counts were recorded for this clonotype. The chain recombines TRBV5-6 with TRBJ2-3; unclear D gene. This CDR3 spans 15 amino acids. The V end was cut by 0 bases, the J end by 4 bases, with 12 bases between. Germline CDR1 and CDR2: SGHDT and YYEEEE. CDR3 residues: CASSLVATAPDTQYF. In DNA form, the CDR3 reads TGTGCCAGCAGCTTGGTGGCGACGGCTCCAGATACGCAGTATTTT.

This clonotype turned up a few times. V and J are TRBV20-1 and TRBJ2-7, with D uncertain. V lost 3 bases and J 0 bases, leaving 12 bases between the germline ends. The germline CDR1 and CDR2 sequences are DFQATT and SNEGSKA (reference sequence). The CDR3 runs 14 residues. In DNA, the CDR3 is TGCAGTGCTAGTCCGGGTTCCAGCTCCTACGAGCAGTACTTC. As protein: CSASPGSSSYEQYF.

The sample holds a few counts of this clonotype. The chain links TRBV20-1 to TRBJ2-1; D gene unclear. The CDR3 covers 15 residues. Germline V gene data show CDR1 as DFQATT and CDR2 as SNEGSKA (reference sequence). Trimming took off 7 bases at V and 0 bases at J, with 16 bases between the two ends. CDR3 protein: CSVVIAVSSYNEQFF. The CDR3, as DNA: TGCAGTGTAGTCATCGCGGTAAGCTCCTACAATGAGCAGTTCTTC.

CDR3 amino acids: CASSPTGGLETQYF. CDR3 bases: TGTGCCAGCAGCCCCACAGGGGGCCTCGAGACCCAGTACTTC. The rearrangement joins TRBV6-5 to TRBJ2-5, with TRBD1 matching 9 bases. V lost 6 bases and J lost 5; bases outside the gene matches: 7. The V gene's germline CDR1 is MNHEY and CDR2 SVGAGI. This CDR3 has 14 residues.

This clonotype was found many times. The CDR3 region is CASSPGLAGYTDTQYF. The CDR3 bases are TGTGCCAGCAGCCCGGGACTAGCGGGGTACACAGATACGCAGTATTTT. The V call is TRBV7-2, the J call TRBJ2-3; TRBD2 matches 13 bases. The CDR3 spans 16 residues. Trimming cost V 5 bases and J 2 bases; bases outside gene matches: 4. Germline V gene sequence: CDR1 SGHTA, CDR2 FQGNSA.